The source of this TCR beta chain is a study of radiotherapy plus CTLA-4 blockade in lung cancer. It was focal radiation plus CTLA-4 blockade with ipilimumab that patients with chemo-refractory metastatic non-small-cell lung cancer received. The method was immunoSEQ multiplex PCR; TCRdb's version includes in-frame clones alone and lacks a portion of them. The sample consists of 30,000 or so clones, around 73% of them appearing once. The sequence derives from a human donor with non-small cell lung cancer who had stable disease on radiotherapy plus ipilimumab. The starting material was peripheral blood, obtained from a patient treated with radiotherapy plus ipilimumab.

For the CDR3, the DNA is TGTGCCAGCAGCCCGACAGGGCGCCAAGAGACCCAGTACTTC. Protein: CASSPTGRQETQYF. This chain links TRBV11-2 with TRBJ2-5, with 7 bases aligning to TRBD1. Germline CDR1 is SGHAT and CDR2 is FQNNGV. J lost 1 base, V lost 5 bases, and 4 bases had no gene match. This CDR3 has 14 residues.